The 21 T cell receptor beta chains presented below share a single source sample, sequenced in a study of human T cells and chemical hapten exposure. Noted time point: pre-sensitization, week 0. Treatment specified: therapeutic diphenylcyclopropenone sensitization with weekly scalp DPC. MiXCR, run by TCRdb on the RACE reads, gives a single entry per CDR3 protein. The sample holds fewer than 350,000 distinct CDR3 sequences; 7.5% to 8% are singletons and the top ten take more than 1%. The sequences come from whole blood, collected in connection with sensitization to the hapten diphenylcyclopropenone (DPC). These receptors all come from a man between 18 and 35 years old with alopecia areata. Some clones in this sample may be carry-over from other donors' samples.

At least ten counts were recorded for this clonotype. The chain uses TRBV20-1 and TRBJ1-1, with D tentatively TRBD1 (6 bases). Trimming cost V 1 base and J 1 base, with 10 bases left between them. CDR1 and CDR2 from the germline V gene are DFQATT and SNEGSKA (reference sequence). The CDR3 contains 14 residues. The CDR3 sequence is CSARVGGPNTEAFF. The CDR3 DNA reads TGCAGTGCTAGAGTCGGGGGGCCGAACACTGAAGCTTTCTTT.

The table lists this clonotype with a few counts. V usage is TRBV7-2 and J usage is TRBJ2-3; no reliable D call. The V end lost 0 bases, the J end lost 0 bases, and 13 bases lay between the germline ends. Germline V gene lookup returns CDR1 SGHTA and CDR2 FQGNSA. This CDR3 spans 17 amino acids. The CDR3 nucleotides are TGTGCCAGCAGCTTAGCGCCCCCCGTAACTAGCACAGATACGCAGTATTTT. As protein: CASSLAPPVTSTDTQYF.

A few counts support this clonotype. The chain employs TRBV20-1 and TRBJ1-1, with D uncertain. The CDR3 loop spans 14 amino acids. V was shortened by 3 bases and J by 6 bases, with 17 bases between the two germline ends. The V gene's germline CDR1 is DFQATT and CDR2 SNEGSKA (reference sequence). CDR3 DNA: TGCAGTGCTAGGGTTTTCGTACTGTGGGCTGAAGCTTTCTTT. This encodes CSARVFVLWAEAFF.

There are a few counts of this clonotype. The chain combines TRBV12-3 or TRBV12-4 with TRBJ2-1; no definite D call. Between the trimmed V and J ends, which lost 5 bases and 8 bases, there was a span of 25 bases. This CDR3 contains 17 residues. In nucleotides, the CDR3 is TGTGCCAGCAGTCCAAGCAACGGTGAACTTGGTCTTTATGAGCAGTTCTTC. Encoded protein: CASSPSNGELGLYEQFF.

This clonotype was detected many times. The CDR3 DNA is TGTGCCAGCACCCTGGGTGGTACTGAAGCTTTCTTT. This gives the protein CASTLGGTEAFF. The chain links TRBV28 to TRBJ1-1; D is undetermined. This CDR3 spans 12 amino acids. The germline CDR1 and CDR2 sequences are MDHEN and SYDVKM. With 7 bases removed from V and 5 bases from J, the gap between germline ends came to 11 bases.

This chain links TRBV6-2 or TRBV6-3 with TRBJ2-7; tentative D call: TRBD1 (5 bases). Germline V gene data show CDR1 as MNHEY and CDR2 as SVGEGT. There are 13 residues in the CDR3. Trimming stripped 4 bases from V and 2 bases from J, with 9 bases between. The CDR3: CASSLTGAYEQYV. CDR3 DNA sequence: TGTGCCAGCAGTTTAACAGGAGCCTACGAGCAGTACGTC.

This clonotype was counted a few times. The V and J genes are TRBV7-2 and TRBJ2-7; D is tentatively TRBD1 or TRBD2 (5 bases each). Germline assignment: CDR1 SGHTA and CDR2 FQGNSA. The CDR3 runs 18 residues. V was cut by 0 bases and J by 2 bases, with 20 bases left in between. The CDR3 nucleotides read TGTGCCAGCAGCTTAGCGCCGGGACCCCGAGGGCATCCCTACGAGCAGTACTTC. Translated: CASSLAPGPRGHPYEQYF.

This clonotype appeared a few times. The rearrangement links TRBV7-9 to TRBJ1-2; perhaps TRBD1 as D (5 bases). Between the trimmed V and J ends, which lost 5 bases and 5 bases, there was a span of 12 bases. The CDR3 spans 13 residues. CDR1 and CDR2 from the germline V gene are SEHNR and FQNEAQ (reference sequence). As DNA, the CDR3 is TGTGCCAGCAGCCCAGATCGACAGTATGGCTACACCTTC. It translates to CASSPDRQYGYTF.

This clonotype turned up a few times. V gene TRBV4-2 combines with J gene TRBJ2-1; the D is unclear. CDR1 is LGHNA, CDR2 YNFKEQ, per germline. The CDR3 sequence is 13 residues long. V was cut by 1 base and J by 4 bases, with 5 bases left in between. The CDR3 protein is CASSQGSYNEQFF. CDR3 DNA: TGTGCCAGCAGCCAAGGGTCGTACAATGAGCAGTTCTTC.

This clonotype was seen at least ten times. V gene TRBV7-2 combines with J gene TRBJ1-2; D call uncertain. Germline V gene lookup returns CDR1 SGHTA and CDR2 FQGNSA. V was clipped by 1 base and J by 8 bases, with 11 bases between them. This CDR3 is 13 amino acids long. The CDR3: CASSLVSAEGYTF. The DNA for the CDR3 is TGTGCCAGCAGCTTAGTATCGGCGGAGGGCTACACCTTC.

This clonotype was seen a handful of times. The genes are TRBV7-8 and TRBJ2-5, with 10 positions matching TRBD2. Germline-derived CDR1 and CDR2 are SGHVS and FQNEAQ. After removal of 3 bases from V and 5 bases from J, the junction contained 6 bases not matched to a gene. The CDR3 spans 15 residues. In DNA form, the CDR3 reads TGTGCCAGCAGCTTCAGCGGGGGGGCATTGGAGACCCAGTACTTC. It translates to CASSFSGGALETQYF.

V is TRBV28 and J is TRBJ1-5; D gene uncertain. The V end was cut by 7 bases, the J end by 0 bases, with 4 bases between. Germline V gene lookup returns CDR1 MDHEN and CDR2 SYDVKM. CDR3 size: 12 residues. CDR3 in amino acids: CASTFSNQPQHF. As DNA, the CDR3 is TGTGCCAGCACTTTTAGCAATCAGCCCCAGCATTTT.

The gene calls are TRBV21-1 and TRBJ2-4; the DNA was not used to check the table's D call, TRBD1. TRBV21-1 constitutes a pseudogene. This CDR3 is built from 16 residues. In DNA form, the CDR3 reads TGTGCCAGCAGCAACGTGAGGGGGGAAGCCAAAAACATTCAGTACTTC. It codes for CASSNVRGEAKNIQYF.

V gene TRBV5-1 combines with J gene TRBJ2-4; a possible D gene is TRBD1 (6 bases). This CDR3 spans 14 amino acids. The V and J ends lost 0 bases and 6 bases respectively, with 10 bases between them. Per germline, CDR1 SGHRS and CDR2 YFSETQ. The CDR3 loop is CASSLDPGVNIQYF. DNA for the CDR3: TGCGCCAGCAGCTTGGATCCAGGGGTAAACATTCAGTACTTC.

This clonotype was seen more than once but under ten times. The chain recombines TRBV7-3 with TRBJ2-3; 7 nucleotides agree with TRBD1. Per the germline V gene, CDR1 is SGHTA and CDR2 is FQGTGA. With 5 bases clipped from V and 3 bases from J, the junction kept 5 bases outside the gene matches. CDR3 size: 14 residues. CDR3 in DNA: TGTGCCAGCAGCATACCGGGACAGACAGATACGCAGTATTTT. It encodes CASSIPGQTDTQYF. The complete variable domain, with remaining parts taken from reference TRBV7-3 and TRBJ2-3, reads GAGVSQTPSNKVTEKGKYVELRCDPISGHTALYWYRQSLGQGPEFLIYFQGTGAADDSGLPNDRFFAVRPEGSVSTLKIQRTERGDSAVYLCASSIPGQTDTQYFGPGTRLTVL.

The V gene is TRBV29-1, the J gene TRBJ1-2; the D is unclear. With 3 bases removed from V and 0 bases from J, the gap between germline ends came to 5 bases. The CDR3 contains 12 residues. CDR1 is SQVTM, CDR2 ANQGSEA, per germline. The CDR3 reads CSVEAANYGYTF. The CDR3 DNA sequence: TGCAGCGTTGAGGCAGCTAACTATGGCTACACCTTC. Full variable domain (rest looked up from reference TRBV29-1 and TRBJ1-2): SAVISQKPSRDICQRGTSLTIQCQVDSQVTMMFWYRQQPGQSLTLIATANQGSEATYESGFVIDKFPISRPNLTFSTLTVSNMSPEDSSIYLCSVEAANYGYTFGSGTRLTVV.

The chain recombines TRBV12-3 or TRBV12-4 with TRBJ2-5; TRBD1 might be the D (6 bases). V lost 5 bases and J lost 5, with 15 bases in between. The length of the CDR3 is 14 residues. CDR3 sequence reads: CASSRRQDKETQYF. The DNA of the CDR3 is TGTGCCAGCAGTCGACGACAGGACAAGGAGACCCAGTACTTC.

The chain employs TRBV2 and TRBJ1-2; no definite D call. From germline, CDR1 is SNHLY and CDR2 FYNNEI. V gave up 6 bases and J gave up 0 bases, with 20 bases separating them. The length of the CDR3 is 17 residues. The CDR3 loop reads CASSLNFGGRSNYGYTF. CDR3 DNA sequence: TGTGCCAGCAGCTTGAACTTTGGCGGACGGTCTAACTATGGCTACACCTTC.

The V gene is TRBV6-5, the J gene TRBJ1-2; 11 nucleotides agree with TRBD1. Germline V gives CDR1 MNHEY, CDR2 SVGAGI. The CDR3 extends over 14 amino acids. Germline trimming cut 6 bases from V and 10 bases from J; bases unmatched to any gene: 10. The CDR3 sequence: CASRRGQGADDYTF. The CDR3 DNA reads TGTGCCAGCAGAAGAGGACAGGGGGCCGATGACTACACCTTC.

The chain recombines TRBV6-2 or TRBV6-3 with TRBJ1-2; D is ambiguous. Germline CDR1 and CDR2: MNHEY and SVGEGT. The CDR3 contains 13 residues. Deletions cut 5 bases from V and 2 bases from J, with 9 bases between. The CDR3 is CASSDNFNYGYTF. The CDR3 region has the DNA TGTGCCAGCAGTGACAATTTCAACTATGGCTACACCTTC.

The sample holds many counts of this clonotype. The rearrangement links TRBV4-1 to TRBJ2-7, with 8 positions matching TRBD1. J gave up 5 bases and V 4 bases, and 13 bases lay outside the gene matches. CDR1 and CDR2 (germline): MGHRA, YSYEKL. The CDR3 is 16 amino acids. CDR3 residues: CASSPRGRGLLDEQYF. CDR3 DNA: TGCGCCAGCAGCCCCCGCGGCAGGGGGCTACTCGACGAGCAGTACTTC.